This TCR beta chain was documented in a study of blood T cell repertoires in COVID-19. Turning to the study itself: The United States, Italy and Spain were the sources of the acute and convalescent COVID-19 samples. PBMCs, B-cell-depleted T cells, or T cells were the source of the cDNA or gDNA that made up the material.

V lost 5 bases and J 6 bases, leaving 13 bases between the germline ends. This CDR3 is 13 amino acids long. Germline values: CDR1 MNHEY, CDR2 SMNVEV (reference sequence). Measured with immunoSEQ multiplex PCR; TCRdb has only the in-frame clones, and not every one. The sample consists of hundreds of thousands of clones, 70% to 90% of them appearing once. Ages ranged from roughly 18 to 100 years, with residence in about 23 US areas. Each participant's cohort was designated according to participant-reported clinical history. Material for sequencing was PBMCs or T cells enriched from blood (not recorded which). The rearrangement links TRBV27 to TRBJ2-5; a weak D match, TRBD2 (5 bases). The clonotype originates from a man aged 25-45 years with acute COVID-19. The DNA for the CDR3 is TGTGCCAGCAGTCTCCTTGCCGGGAAGACCCAGTACTTC. Amino acids: CASSLLAGKTQYF.